The 2 T cell receptor beta chains listed next were all sequenced from one sample in a study of CD8+ T cells in alopecia areata. The treatment is: oral pan-JAK inhibitor, 5-10 mg twice daily. Extracted RNA was reverse transcribed, and the resulting cDNA served as sequencing template. Only in-frame clones appear in the TCRdb table, and some are missing; sequencing was by immunoSEQ multiplex PCR. The repertoire holds about 160,000 clones, with approximately 65% as singletons. This sample comprised CD4+ T cells sorted from blood, obtained at week 4, from a patient treated with tofacitinib. The receptors were sampled from a human donor with alopecia areata.

The CDR3, as DNA: TGTGCCAGCAGCCACCCAGGGGAGCCAGGGGCCAACGTCCTGACTTTC. Its translation: CASSHPGEPGANVLTF. This rearrangement joins TRBV14 to TRBJ2-6, with D perhaps matching TRBD1 (6 bases). Between the trimmed V and J ends, which lost 3 bases and 4 bases, there was a span of 13 bases. This CDR3 is built from 16 residues. Germline-derived CDR1 and CDR2 are SGHDN and FVKESK.

The chain employs TRBV7-6 and TRBJ2-1, with TRBD1 identical over 9 bases. Germline CDR1 reads SGHVS; CDR2 reads FNYEAQ. The CDR3 spans 16 residues. V trimming: 6 bases; J trimming: 6 bases; junction bases outside the gene matches: 12. Here the CDR3 reads CASSLAGTGPSNEQFF. Here the CDR3 DNA reads TGTGCCAGCAGTTTGGCCGGGACAGGGCCCTCCAATGAGCAGTTCTTC.